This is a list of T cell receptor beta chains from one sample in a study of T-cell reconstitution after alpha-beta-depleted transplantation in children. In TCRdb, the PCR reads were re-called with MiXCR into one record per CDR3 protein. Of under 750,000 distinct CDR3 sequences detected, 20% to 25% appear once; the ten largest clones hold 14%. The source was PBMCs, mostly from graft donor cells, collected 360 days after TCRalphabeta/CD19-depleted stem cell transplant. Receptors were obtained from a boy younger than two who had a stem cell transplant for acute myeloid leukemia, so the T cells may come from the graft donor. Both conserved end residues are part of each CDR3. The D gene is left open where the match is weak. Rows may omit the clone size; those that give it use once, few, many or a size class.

TGTGCCAGCAGCTCGGGACTCCCCAATATCTACGAGCAGTACTTC	CASSSGLPNIYEQYF	TRBV12-3/TRBV12-4	TRBJ2-7	15	-	-
TGTGCCAGCAGGGGCACAAACTCCTACGAGCAGTACTTC	CASRGTNSYEQYF	TRBV6-1	TRBJ2-7	13	-	-
TGTGCCAGCACCGACGGGGTAGCGGGATCCTACGAGCAGTACTTC	CASTDGVAGSYEQYF	TRBV7-2	TRBJ2-7	15	-	TRBD2
TGTGCCATCAGTGAGTCTGTTCCAGGGTCCTACGAGCAGTACTTC	CAISESVPGSYEQYF	TRBV10-3	TRBJ2-7	15	few	-
TGTGCCAGCAGTCCCCCGACAGGGGGGGGAAATGAAGCTTTCTTT	CASSPPTGGGNEAFF	TRBV12-3/TRBV12-4	TRBJ1-1	15	few	TRBD1
TGTGCCAGCAGGCCGACTACTAGCTCCTACAATGAGCAGTTCTTC	CASRPTTSSYNEQFF	TRBV27	TRBJ2-1	15	few	-
TGTGCCAGCAGCAACGGGGCAGGGCTCACTGAAGCTTTCTTT	CASSNGAGLTEAFF	TRBV6-1	TRBJ1-1	14	few	-
TGCAGCGTTGGAACTTTAGCGGGGGCTACGAACACCGGGGAGCTGTTTTTT	CSVGTLAGATNTGELFF	TRBV29-1	TRBJ2-2	17	few	TRBD2
TGTGCCAGCCGGCCTAGCACAGATACGCAGTATTTT	CASRPSTDTQYF	TRBV12-3/TRBV12-4	TRBJ2-3	12	many	-
TGTGCCAGCAGTCCCCGGGGACAGGGGGAAATGAAGACCCAGTACTTC	CASSPRGQGEMKTQYF	TRBV28	TRBJ2-5	16	few	TRBD1
TGCAGTGCTAGAGTGGGGGTAGCGCCCAACAATGAGCAGTTCTTC	CSARVGVAPNNEQFF	TRBV20-1	TRBJ2-1	15	few	-
TGTGCCAGCAGCCCCCGGGGGACTAGGATAAAGAATGAGCAGTTCTTC	CASSPRGTRIKNEQFF	TRBV7-3	TRBJ2-1	16	many	TRBD2
TGCAGCGTTTTTACGACAGGGAAGGTCTCCTACAATGAGCAGTTCTTC	CSVFTTGKVSYNEQFF	TRBV29-1	TRBJ2-1	16	many	TRBD1
TGTGCCAGCAGCTTAGACCTTAATAGCAATCAGCCCCAGCATTTT	CASSLDLNSNQPQHF	TRBV7-2	TRBJ1-5	15	-	-
TGTGCCAGCAGCTTTGTAGCGAATGACAATGAGCAGTTCTTC	CASSFVANDNEQFF	TRBV7-3	TRBJ2-1	14	many	-
TGTGCCAGCAGCTTGGATCCGGCTAGTTTCTACAATGAGCAGTTCTTC	CASSLDPASFYNEQFF	TRBV5-6	TRBJ2-1	16	-	-
TGTGCCAGCAACGTGCCCGTGGGGGCCGCAAATGAGCAGTTCTTC	CASNVPVGAANEQFF	TRBV7-2	TRBJ2-1	15	-	-
TGTGCCAGCAGTTTACAGAGGCTCTACTCTGGGGCCAACGTCCTGACTTTC	CASSLQRLYSGANVLTF	TRBV28	TRBJ2-6	17	many	-
TGTGCCAGCAGCTTACAGGGGGCCCCCTACGAGCAGTACTTC	CASSLQGAPYEQYF	TRBV7-2	TRBJ2-7	14	few	TRBD1
TGCAGTGCTAGCCGGACAGGGGGCGTCCAAGAGACCCAGTACTTC	CSASRTGGVQETQYF	TRBV20-1	TRBJ2-5	15	few	TRBD1
TGCAGCCAATCAGGGGCGGCCAATGAGCAGTTCTTC	CSQSGAANEQFF	TRBV29-1	TRBJ2-1	12	many	-
TGCGCCAGCAGGGCAAATCGGGACAGGATCTCAGATACGCAGTATTTT	CASRANRDRISDTQYF	TRBV10-1	TRBJ2-3	16	-	TRBD1
TGTGCCAGCAGTGAAGCCGGGACAGGTCCACGGCAGTTCTTC	CASSEAGTGPRQFF	TRBV6-1	TRBJ2-1	14	-	TRBD1
TGCAGTGCTAGAGGGCCGTGGGGAGCCACAGATACGCAGTATTTT	CSARGPWGATDTQYF	TRBV20-1	TRBJ2-3	15	-	-
TGTGCCAGCAGCTTAACCCCAGGGTCCACCGGGGAGCTGTTTTTT	CASSLTPGSTGELFF	TRBV7-6	TRBJ2-2	15	many	-
TGTGCCAGCAGTCGGTTGGGGGGGTTCGACGGAGATACGCAGTATTTT	CASSRLGGFDGDTQYF	TRBV28	TRBJ2-3	16	few	TRBD2
TGTGCCAGCAGGCTCGGACAGGGTGGAGGCGAGCAGTACTTC	CASRLGQGGGEQYF	TRBV6-1	TRBJ2-7	14	-	TRBD1
TGCGCCAGCAGCCAAGACGAGGGGGTCTACAATGAGCAGTTCTTC	CASSQDEGVYNEQFF	TRBV4-3	TRBJ2-1	15	many	-
TGCAGCGCCGGACAGGGATACAATGAGCAGTTCTTC	CSAGQGYNEQFF	TRBV20-1	TRBJ2-1	12	many	TRBD1
TGCAGTGCTAACAGGAAGAACACTGAAGCTTTCTTT	CSANRKNTEAFF	TRBV20-1	TRBJ1-1	12	-	-
TGTGCCAGCAGCCGCGCACTAGCGGGGGGGTTCAATGAGCAGTTCTTC	CASSRALAGGFNEQFF	TRBV12-3/TRBV12-4	TRBJ2-1	16	many	TRBD2
TGCGCCAGCAGCTCGGACGGTAAAGGCTTCAATGAGCAGTTCTTC	CASSSDGKGFNEQFF	TRBV5-1	TRBJ2-1	15	many	-
TGCAGTGCTAGGGGACTTCTCAATGAAAAACTGTTTTTT	CSARGLLNEKLFF	TRBV20-1	TRBJ1-4	13	-	-
TGTGCCACCAGCAGAGGTTCAGCTTACAATGAGCAGTTCTTC	CATSRGSAYNEQFF	TRBV15	TRBJ2-1	14	once	-
TGCAGTGCTGGGGGCGTAGGCAGCCCGCGGAACACCTTC	CSAGGVGSPRNTF	TRBV20-1	TRBJ1-2	13	many	-
TGCGCCAGCAGCCTCGGGAGTTACTACGAGCAGTACTTC	CASSLGSYYEQYF	TRBV4-1	TRBJ2-7	13	-	-
TGTGCCATCAGTGGAGGACAGGCGGTCTACGAGCAGTACTTC	CAISGGQAVYEQYF	TRBV10-3	TRBJ2-7	14	few	TRBD1
TGTGCCAGCAGTTTCCCCAGGGGCGGGGGGAACAATGAGCAGTTCTTC	CASSFPRGGGNNEQFF	TRBV12-3/TRBV12-4	TRBJ2-1	16	many	TRBD2
TGTGCCAGCGAGGGGACGTTTAGCTCTGGGGCCAACGTCCTGACTTTC	CASEGTFSSGANVLTF	TRBV28	TRBJ2-6	16	-	-
TGTGCCAGCAGCTTACGCGCAAATGAGCAGTTCTTC	CASSLRANEQFF	TRBV11-2	TRBJ2-1	12	few	-
TGTGCCAGCAGTTTGCGAACGGGACTAGCCTACAATGAGCAGTTCTTC	CASSLRTGLAYNEQFF	TRBV5-6	TRBJ2-1	16	-	TRBD2